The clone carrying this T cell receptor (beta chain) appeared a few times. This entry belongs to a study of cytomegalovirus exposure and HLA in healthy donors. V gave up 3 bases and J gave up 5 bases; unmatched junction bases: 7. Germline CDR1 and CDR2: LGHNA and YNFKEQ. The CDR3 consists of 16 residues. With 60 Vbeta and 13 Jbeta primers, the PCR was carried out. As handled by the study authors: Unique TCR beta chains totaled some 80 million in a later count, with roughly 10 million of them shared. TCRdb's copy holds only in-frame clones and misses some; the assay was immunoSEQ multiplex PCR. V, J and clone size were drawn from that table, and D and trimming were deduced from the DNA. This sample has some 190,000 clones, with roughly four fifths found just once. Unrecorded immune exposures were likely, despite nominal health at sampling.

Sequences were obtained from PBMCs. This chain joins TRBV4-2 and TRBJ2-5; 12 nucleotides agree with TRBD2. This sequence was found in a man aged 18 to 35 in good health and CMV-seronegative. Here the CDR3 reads CASSHDPSGGAETQYF. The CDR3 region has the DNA TGTGCCAGCAGCCATGACCCTAGCGGGGGGGCTGAGACCCAGTACTTC.